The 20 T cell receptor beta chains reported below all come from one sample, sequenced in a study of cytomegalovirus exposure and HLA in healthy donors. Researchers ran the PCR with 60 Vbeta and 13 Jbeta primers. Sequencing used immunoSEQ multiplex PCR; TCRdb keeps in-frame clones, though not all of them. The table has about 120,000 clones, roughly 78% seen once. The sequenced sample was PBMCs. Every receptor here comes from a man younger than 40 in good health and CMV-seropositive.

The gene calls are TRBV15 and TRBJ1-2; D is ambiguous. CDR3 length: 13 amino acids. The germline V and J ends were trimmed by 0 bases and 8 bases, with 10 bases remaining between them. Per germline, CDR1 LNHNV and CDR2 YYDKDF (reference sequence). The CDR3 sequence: CATSRDKSGGYTF. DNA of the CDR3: TGTGCCACCAGCAGAGATAAGAGCGGAGGCTACACCTTC.

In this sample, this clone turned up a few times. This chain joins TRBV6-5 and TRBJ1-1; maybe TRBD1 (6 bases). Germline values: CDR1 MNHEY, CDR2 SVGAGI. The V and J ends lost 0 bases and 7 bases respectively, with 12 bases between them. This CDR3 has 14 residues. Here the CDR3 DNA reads TGTGCCAGCAGTTACTCTACGGGGGGGCTTGAAGCTTTCTTT. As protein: CASSYSTGGLEAFF.

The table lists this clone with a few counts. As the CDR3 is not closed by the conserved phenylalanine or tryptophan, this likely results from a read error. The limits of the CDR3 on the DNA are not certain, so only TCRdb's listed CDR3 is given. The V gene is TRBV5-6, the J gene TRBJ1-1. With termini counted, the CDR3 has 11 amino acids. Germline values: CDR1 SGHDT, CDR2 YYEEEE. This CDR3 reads CASSSPGRCSN.

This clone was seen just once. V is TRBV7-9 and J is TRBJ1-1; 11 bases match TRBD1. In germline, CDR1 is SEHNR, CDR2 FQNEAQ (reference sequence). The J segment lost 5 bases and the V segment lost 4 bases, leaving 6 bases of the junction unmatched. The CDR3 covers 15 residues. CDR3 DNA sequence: TGTGCCAGCAGCTCAGGACAGGGGGCGCGAACTGAAGCTTTCTTT. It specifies CASSSGQGARTEAFF.

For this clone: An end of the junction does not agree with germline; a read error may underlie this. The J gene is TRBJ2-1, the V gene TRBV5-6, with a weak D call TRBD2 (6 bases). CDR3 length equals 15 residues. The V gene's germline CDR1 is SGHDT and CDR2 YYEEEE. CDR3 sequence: CASSLLAGSFNEQFF. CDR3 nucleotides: TGTGCCAGCAGCTTGCTGGCGGGGTCCTTCAATGAGCAGTTCTTC.

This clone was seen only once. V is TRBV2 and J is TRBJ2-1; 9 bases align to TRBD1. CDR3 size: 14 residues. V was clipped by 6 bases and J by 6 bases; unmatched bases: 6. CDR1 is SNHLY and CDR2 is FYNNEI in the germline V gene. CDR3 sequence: CASRWTGASNEQFF. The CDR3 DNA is TGTGCCAGCAGATGGACAGGGGCGAGCAATGAGCAGTTCTTC.

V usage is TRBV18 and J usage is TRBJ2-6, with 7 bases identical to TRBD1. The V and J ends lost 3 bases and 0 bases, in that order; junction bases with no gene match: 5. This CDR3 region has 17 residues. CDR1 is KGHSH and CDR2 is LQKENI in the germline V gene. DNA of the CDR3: TGTGCCAGCTCACCCCGGACAGGAAACTCTGGGGCCAACGTCCTGACTTTC. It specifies CASSPRTGNSGANVLTF.

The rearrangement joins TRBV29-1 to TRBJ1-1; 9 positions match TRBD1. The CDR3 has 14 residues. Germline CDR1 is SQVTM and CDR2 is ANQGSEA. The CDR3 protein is CSAVGTGRYTEAFF. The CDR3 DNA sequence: TGCAGTGCCGTCGGGACAGGGCGGTACACTGAAGCTTTCTTT.

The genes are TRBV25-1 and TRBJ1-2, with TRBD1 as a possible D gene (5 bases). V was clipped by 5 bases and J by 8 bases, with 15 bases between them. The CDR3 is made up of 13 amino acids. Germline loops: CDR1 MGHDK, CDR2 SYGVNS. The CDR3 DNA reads TGTGCCAGCAGTTTGGGACTACTGGGCGGCTACACCTTC. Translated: CASSLGLLGGYTF.

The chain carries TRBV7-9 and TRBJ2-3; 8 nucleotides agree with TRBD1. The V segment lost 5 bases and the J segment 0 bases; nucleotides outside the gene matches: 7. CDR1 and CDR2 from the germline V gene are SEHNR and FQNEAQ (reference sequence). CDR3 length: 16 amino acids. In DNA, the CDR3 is TGTGCCAGCAGCCATCGACAGGGGCTGAGCACAGATACGCAGTATTTT. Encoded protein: CASSHRQGLSTDTQYF. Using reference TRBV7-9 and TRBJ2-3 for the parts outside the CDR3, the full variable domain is DTGVSQNPRHKITKRGQNVTFRCDPISEHNRLYWYRQTLGQGPEFLTYFQNEAQLEKSRLLSDRFSAERPKGSFSTLEIQRTEQGDSAMYLCASSHRQGLSTDTQYFGPGTRLTVL.

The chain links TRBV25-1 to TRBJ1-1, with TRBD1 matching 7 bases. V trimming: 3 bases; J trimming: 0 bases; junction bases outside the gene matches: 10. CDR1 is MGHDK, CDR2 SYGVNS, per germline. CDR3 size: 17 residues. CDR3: CASSDRDRGFMNTEAFF. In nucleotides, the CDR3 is TGTGCCAGCAGTGACCGGGACAGAGGATTCATGAACACTGAAGCTTTCTTT.

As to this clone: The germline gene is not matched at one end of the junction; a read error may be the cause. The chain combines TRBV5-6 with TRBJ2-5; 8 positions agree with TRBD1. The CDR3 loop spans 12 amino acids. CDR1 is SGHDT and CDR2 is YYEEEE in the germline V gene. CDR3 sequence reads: CASSLFKGQENF. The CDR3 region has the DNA TGTGCCAGCAGCTTATTTAAGGGACAGGAGAACTTC.

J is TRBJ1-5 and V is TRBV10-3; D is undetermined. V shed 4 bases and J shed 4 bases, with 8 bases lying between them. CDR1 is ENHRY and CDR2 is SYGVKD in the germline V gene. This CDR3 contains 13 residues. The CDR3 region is CAISAVLNQPQHF. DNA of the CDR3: TGTGCCATCAGTGCGGTTCTAAATCAGCCCCAGCATTTT.

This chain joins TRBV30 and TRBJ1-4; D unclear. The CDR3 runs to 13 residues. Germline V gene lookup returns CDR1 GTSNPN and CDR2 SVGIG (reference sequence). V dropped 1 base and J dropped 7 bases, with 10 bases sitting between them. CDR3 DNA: TGTGCCTGGAGTGGGCCCTCGGGTGAAAAACTGTTTTTT. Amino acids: CAWSGPSGEKLFF.

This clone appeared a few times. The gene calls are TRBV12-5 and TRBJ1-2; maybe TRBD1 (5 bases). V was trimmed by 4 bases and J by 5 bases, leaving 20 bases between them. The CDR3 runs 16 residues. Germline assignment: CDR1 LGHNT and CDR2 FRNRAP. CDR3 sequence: CASGSWGGRWSYGYTF. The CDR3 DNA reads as TGTGCTAGTGGTTCCTGGGGGGGGAGATGGAGTTATGGCTACACCTTC.

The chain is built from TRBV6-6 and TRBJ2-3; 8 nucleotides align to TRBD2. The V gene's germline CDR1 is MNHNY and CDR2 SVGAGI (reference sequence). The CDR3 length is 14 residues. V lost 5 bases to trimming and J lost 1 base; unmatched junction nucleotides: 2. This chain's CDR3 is CASSGAGGTDTQYF. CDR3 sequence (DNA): TGTGCCAGCAGTGGAGCGGGGGGCACAGATACGCAGTATTTT.

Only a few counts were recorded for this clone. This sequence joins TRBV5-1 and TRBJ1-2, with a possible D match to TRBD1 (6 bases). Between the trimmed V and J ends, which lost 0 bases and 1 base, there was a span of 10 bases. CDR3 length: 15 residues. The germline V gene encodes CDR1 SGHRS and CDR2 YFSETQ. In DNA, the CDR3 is TGCGCCAGCAGCTTGGCCCTGGACAGTAACTATGGCTACACCTTC. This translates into CASSLALDSNYGYTF.

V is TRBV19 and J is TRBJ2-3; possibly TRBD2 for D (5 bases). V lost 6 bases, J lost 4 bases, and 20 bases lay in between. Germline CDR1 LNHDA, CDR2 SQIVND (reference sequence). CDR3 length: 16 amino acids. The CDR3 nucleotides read TGTGCCAGTAGAGTCCGTGCAGGAGGTGAGGCAGATACGCAGTATTTT. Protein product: CASRVRAGGEADTQYF. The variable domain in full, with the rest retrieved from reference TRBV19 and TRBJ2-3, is DGGITQSPKYLFRKEGQNVTLSCEQNLNHDAMYWYRQDPGQGLRLIYYSQIVNDFQKGDIAEGYSVSREKKESFPLTVTSAQKNPTAFYLCASRVRAGGEADTQYFGPGTRLTVL.

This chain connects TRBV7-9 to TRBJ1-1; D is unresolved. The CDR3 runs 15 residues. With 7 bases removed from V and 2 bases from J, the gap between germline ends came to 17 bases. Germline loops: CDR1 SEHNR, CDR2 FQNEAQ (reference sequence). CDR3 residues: CASTHPTSGNTEAFF. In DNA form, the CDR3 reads TGTGCCAGCACCCACCCAACTTCGGGTAACACTGAAGCTTTCTTT.

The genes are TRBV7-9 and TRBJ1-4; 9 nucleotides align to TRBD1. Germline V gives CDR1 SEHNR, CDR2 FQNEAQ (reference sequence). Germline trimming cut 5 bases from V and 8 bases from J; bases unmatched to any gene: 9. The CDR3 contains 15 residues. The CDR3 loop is CASSTTGGRWEKLFF. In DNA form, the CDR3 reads TGTGCCAGCAGCACTACAGGGGGCCGTTGGGAAAAACTGTTTTTT.